This T cell receptor (beta chain) was identified during a study of blood T cell repertoires in COVID-19. Across the whole study: Samples representing acute and convalescent COVID-19 were sourced from the United States, Italy and Spain. In each case, the material was cDNA or gDNA derived from T cells, B-cell-depleted T cells, or PBMCs.

How the authors handled the data: From reference gene primer amplification, estimates of nucleated cell counts were derived. Profiled with immunoSEQ multiplex PCR; TCRdb holds only in-frame clones, not every one. Clone size and the V and J calls come from that table; the DNA yielded D and trimming. The sample comprises about 150,000 clones, around 83% of which are singletons, and around 6.7% rests with the top ten. CDR1 SGHDN and CDR2 FVKESK come from the germline V gene. Trimming removed 0 bases at V and 0 bases at J, with 5 bases between. The CDR3 totals 14 residues. The chain is built from TRBV14 and TRBJ2-5; unclear D gene. Sequencing was done on a sample of peripheral blood. The receptor was isolated from a woman aged 45-65 years in a cohort sampled during active or convalescent COVID-19. CDR3 residues: CASSQDAYQETQYF. CDR3 nucleotide sequence: TGTGCCAGCAGCCAAGATGCGTACCAAGAGACCCAGTACTTC.